Below, 22 T cell receptor beta chains from the same sample are listed, as sequenced in a study of T cells in Graves' hyperthyroidism and ophthalmopathy. RNA transcripts provided the source from which TCR beta CDR3 regions were amplified. The primer set for the first-round RT-PCR of the TCR CDR3 was HTBI. Via MiXCR, TCRdb re-called the multiplex PCR reads, giving one row per CDR3 protein. The profile shows about 360,000 distinct CDR3 sequences, about 13% of them singletons. Sequenced: blood. These receptors originate from a woman under 30 with Graves' hyperthyroidism.

The V call is TRBV9, the J call TRBJ2-1; no clear D. The CDR3 has 13 amino acids. Trimming removed 3 bases at V and 3 bases at J, with 7 bases between. The germline V gene encodes CDR1 SGDLS and CDR2 YYNGEE. The chain's CDR3 is CASSGGYYNEQFF. In DNA form, the CDR3 reads TGTGCCAGCAGCGGGGGTTACTACAATGAGCAGTTCTTC. Together with reference TRBV9 and TRBJ2-1, the CDR3 gives the full variable domain: DSGVTQTPKHLITATGQRVTLRCSPRSGDLSVYWYQQSLDQGLQFLIQYYNGEERAKGNILERFSAQQFPDLHSELNLSSLELGDSALYFCASSGGYYNEQFFGPGTRLTVL.

This clonotype was counted ten times or more. This chain links TRBV7-8 with TRBJ1-5; D is uncertain. The CDR3 runs to 13 residues. V was shortened by 2 bases and J by 5 bases, with 7 bases between the two germline ends. Germline V gene lookup returns CDR1 SGHVS and CDR2 FQNEAQ. Here the CDR3 reads CASSLIKDQPQHF. CDR3 in DNA: TGTGCCAGCAGCTTAATTAAGGATCAGCCCCAGCATTTT.

V gene TRBV4-1 combines with J gene TRBJ2-1; 10 bases match TRBD2. Germline lookup yields CDR1 MGHRA and CDR2 YSYEKL. With 3 bases clipped from V and 10 bases from J, the junction kept 6 bases outside the gene matches. The CDR3 is 14 amino acids. The CDR3 nucleotides are TGCGCCAGCAGCCAGTCTAGCGGGAGTTACGAGCAGTTCTTC. Protein product: CASSQSSGSYEQFF.

This clonotype was seen a few times. The chain couples TRBV25-1 to TRBJ2-1; no reliable D call. Trimming stripped 4 bases from V and 0 bases from J, with 7 bases between. The CDR3 sequence is 14 residues long. CDR1 MGHDK and CDR2 SYGVNS come from the germline V gene. CDR3 coding DNA: TGTGCCAGCAGTGGGGGTGCCTCCTACAATGAGCAGTTCTTC. Translation: CASSGGASYNEQFF.

For this clonotype: A much larger clone differs by one base, so this may be a read error. The V gene is TRBV7-3, the J gene TRBJ1-3; tentatively, D is TRBD1 (5 bases). V gave up 1 base and J gave up 0 bases, with 10 bases separating them. The CDR3 totals 16 residues. Germline CDR1 reads SGHTA; CDR2 reads FQGTGA. CDR3 loop: CASSLIRQSSGNTIYF. DNA for the CDR3: TGTGCCAGCAGCTTAATTAGACAGAGCTCTGGAAACACCATATATTTT.

The chain is built from TRBV28 and TRBJ2-7, with 7 positions matching TRBD2. The V segment lost 6 bases and the J segment 7 bases; nucleotides outside the gene matches: 12. Germline CDR1 MDHEN, CDR2 SYDVKM. The CDR3 has 14 residues. The CDR3 DNA follows: TGTGCCAGCAGCTTACATCGGGCAGCGGGGGAGCAGTACTTC. Protein product: CASSLHRAAGEQYF.

The genes are TRBV9 and TRBJ2-3, with D perhaps assigned TRBD1 or TRBD2 (6 bases each). This CDR3 comprises 19 residues. CDR1 is SGDLS, CDR2 YYNGEE, per germline. The ends were cut back, 3 bases at V and 0 bases at J, with 23 bases in the middle. CDR3 in DNA: TGTGCCAGCAGCGCAGCTATGGGGGGCCACCCTACTAGCACAGATACGCAGTATTTT. This encodes CASSAAMGGHPTSTDTQYF.

This clonotype was recorded a few times. The chain couples TRBV6-5 to TRBJ1-1; maybe TRBD1 (6 bases). The CDR3 totals 19 residues. The V gene lost 2 bases and the J gene lost 1 base, with 23 bases spanning the gap. From germline, CDR1 is MNHEY and CDR2 SVGAGI. The CDR3 loop is CASSYTYRDTARRNTEAFF. As DNA, the CDR3 is TGTGCCAGCAGTTACACCTACCGGGACACGGCAAGACGGAACACTGAAGCTTTCTTT.

The rearrangement joins TRBV5-5 to TRBJ2-6; D unresolved. Deletions cut 0 bases from V and 1 base from J, with 8 bases between. Germline values: CDR1 SGHKS, CDR2 YYEKEE (reference sequence). The CDR3 runs to 16 residues. The CDR3 bases are TGTGCCAGCAGCTTGGCCGGGTGGTCTGGGGCCAACGTCCTGACTTTC. Translation: CASSLAGWSGANVLTF.

This clonotype was counted a few times. Since a much larger clone is just one base distant, this may be a read error. The rearrangement uses TRBV12-3 or TRBV12-4 and TRBJ2-6, with a weak D call TRBD1 (6 bases). The CDR3 is 18 amino acids. CDR3 amino acids: CASSFRGARTSGANVLAF. CDR3 bases: TGTGCCAGCAGTTTCAGGGGAGCCAGGACGTCTGGGGCCAACGTCCTGGCTTTC.

This clonotype occurred many times. CDR3 amino acids: CASRSTGGVETQYF. CDR3 nucleotide sequence: TGTGCCAGCAGATCGACAGGGGGCGTAGAGACCCAGTACTTC. This rearrangement joins TRBV27 to TRBJ2-5; 10 nucleotides agree with TRBD1. The CDR3 runs 14 residues. After removal of 6 bases from V and 4 bases from J, the junction contained 5 bases not matched to a gene. Germline values: CDR1 MNHEY, CDR2 SMNVEV (reference sequence).

This clonotype was counted only a few times. The chain uses TRBV28 and TRBJ2-2; 8 nucleotides agree with TRBD2. V was clipped by 6 bases and J by 6 bases; unmatched bases: 6. Germline V gene sequence: CDR1 MDHEN, CDR2 SYDVKM. CDR3 size: 14 residues. CDR3 amino acids: CASRSGGLSGELFF. CDR3 DNA: TGTGCCAGCAGATCGGGGGGGCTCTCCGGGGAGCTGTTTTTT.

This clonotype showed up many times. The chain employs TRBV20-1 and TRBJ2-1, with TRBD2 matching over 11 bases. With 1 base clipped from V and 5 bases from J, the junction kept 4 bases outside the gene matches. Per germline, CDR1 DFQATT and CDR2 SNEGSKA (reference sequence). The CDR3 sequence is 15 residues long. The CDR3 coding sequence is TGCAGTGCTAGAGCTAGCGGGAGGAGAAACAATGAGCAGTTCTTC. Its translation is CSARASGRRNNEQFF.

Only a few counts were recorded for this clonotype. This could be a read error, since a much larger clone is one nucleotide away. This chain links TRBV15 with TRBJ2-5; weak D call: TRBD2 (5 bases). Trimming took 2 bases from V and 1 from J, leaving 17 bases between them. The V gene's germline CDR1 is LNHNV and CDR2 YYDKDF (reference sequence). The CDR3 spans 17 residues. The CDR3 region is CATSRMDSAAGQETQYF. The CDR3 region has the DNA TGTGCCACCAGCAGAATGGACTCAGCGGCGGGCCAAGAGACCCAGTACTTC.

Comment on this clonotype: A much larger clone differs by one base, so this may be a read error. The genes are TRBV9 and TRBJ2-5, with 7 bases lining up with TRBD1. CDR1 is SGDLS and CDR2 is YYNGEE in the germline V gene. The CDR3 extends over 13 amino acids. The CDR3 protein is CASSAGTVEAQYF. CDR3 sequence (DNA): TGTGCCAGCAGCGCCGGGACAGTAGAGGCCCAGTACTTC.

This clonotype was found a few times. The chain recombines TRBV4-1 with TRBJ2-7; 7 bases are shared with TRBD1. V trimming: 1 base; J trimming: 3 bases; junction bases outside the gene matches: 3. Germline V gene sequence: CDR1 MGHRA, CDR2 YSYEKL. The CDR3 is 14 residues long. The CDR3 protein is CASSQGRDSYEQYF. The CDR3, as DNA: TGCGCCAGCAGCCAAGGACGGGACAGCTACGAGCAGTACTTC.

This clonotype was seen many times. The chain has TRBV15 and TRBJ1-2; 8 nucleotides align to TRBD1. CDR3 size: 17 residues. Germline V lookup: CDR1 LNHNV, CDR2 YYDKDF (reference sequence). V was pared by 5 bases and J by 5 bases, with 16 bases of the junction left unmatched. CDR3 bases: TGTGCCACCAGCCCCCGATCGCATAGCAGGGGGCCATATGGCTACACCTTC. It codes for CATSPRSHSRGPYGYTF.

The V and J genes are TRBV7-9 and TRBJ2-5, with D maybe TRBD2 (6 bases). CDR1 is SEHNR, CDR2 FQNEAQ, per germline (reference sequence). The V gene lost 5 bases and the J gene lost 4 bases, with 23 bases spanning the gap. This CDR3 spans 17 amino acids. The CDR3 DNA reads TGTGCCAGCAGCCAAGGGTGGGCGGGGAACCCGAGAGAGACCCAGTACTTC. Its protein is CASSQGWAGNPRETQYF.

This clonotype occurred many times. CDR3 DNA: TGTGCCAGCAGTTACGGGTGGGAGCCCCAGCATTTT. Protein: CASSYGWEPQHF. The chain is built from TRBV6-2 or TRBV6-3 and TRBJ1-5; no reliable D call. The CDR3 runs to 12 residues. The ends were cut back, 2 bases at V and 8 bases at J, with 7 bases in the middle. From germline, CDR1 is MNHEY and CDR2 SVGEGT.

This clonotype was found many times. This rearrangement joins TRBV6-2 or TRBV6-3 to TRBJ2-1, with 7 bases fitting TRBD2. With V trimmed by 2 bases and J by 4 bases, 8 bases remained unmatched. The CDR3 runs 16 residues. Germline V gives CDR1 MNHEY, CDR2 SVGEGT. CDR3 residues: CASSYSGGRQYNEQFF. The CDR3 DNA reads TGTGCCAGCAGTTACAGCGGCGGGAGACAATACAATGAGCAGTTCTTC.

This clonotype was counted only a few times. The rearrangement joins TRBV19 to TRBJ2-3, with 12 bases that match TRBD2. J lost 14 bases, V lost 4 bases, and 4 bases had no gene match. Germline V gene data show CDR1 as LNHDA and CDR2 as SQIVND (reference sequence). The CDR3 is made up of 12 amino acids. The CDR3 region has the DNA TGTGCCAGTAGTACCGGACTAGCGGGAAGGTATTTT. Amino acid sequence: CASSTGLAGRYF.

This clonotype was seen many times. The CDR3 DNA reads as TGTGCCAGCTCACCGGCAGGGCTCAATGAGCAGTTCTTC. This translates into CASSPAGLNEQFF. The V call is TRBV18, the J call TRBJ2-1, with D tentatively TRBD1 (5 bases). Germline CDR1 KGHSH, CDR2 LQKENI. With 3 bases removed from V and 6 bases from J, the gap between germline ends came to 9 bases. CDR3 length equals 13 residues.